This T cell receptor beta chain was obtained from a study of Graves' ophthalmopathy and Graves' hyperthyroidism. The sequenced template was RNA, covering the TCR beta CDR3 region. The first-round RT-PCR employed HTBI primers together with the Qiagen OneStep RT-PCR kit. A multiplex PCR was then performed as the second round. From the multiplex PCR reads, TCRdb called clonotypes with MiXCR, one entry per CDR3 protein. This table holds just over 600,000 distinct CDR3 sequences, about 20% found once. V was clipped by 3 bases and J by 7 bases, with 15 bases between them. Germline CDR1 is MGHRA and CDR2 is YSYEKL. The CDR3 length is 14 residues. This clonotype has just a few counts. Patients in the hyperthyroidism group, adults aged 18 to 65, were newly diagnosed, under 2 months' duration. Exclusion covered patients with other autoimmune diseases or uncontrolled infections (as well as pregnancy or lactation). Patients were diagnosed from clinical symptoms, serum thyroxine, TRAb, thyroid ultrasound and orbital computed tomography. Fresh peripheral blood (approximately 10 ml) yielded the PBMCs.

The chain combines TRBV4-1 with TRBJ1-1; the D gene is possibly TRBD1 (5 bases). The receptor was derived from a woman aged 18-29 years with stable Graves' hyperthyroidism. Some clones in this sample may be carry-over from other donors' samples. The sequencing sample was made of peripheral blood. The CDR3 bases are TGCGCCAGCAGCCAGATTGGGGGAAAGGGTGAAGCTTTCTTT. Residues: CASSQIGGKGEAFF.